This TCR beta chain emerged from a study of Ad26.COV2.S vaccination and SARS-CoV-2 variants. Study-wide context: The donor participated in the COV1001 trial, in its Ad26.COV2.S arm. Study-level results: TCR breadth and depth estimates may have understated total T cell responses.

V was cut by 1 base and J by 2 bases, with 8 bases left in between. CDR1 SGHTA and CDR2 FQGNSA come from the germline V gene. CDR3 size: 14 residues. Treatment denoted: 15 to 20 received Ad26.COV2.S at low or high dose, single or two shots; 5 received placebo; per-sample allocation not given. On day 63 after the first injection, vaccine and placebo recipients gave samples. Boston hosted the donor, who was an adult aged 18-55 years. The data were produced by immunoSEQ multiplex PCR, yet TCRdb's version contains in-frame clones alone and is incomplete. The sample has some 520,000 clones, around nine tenths seen once. About this clone: The antigen is undetermined.

The sample consisted of peripheral blood, taken in a trial of Ad26.COV2.S vaccine versus placebo. This receptor was obtained from a person aged 18-65 years who received the Ad26.COV2.S COVID-19 vaccine or a placebo. The chain uses TRBV7-2 and TRBJ2-5, with D hard to call. The CDR3 loop is CASSLVGQQETQYF. The CDR3 bases are TGTGCCAGCAGCTTAGTTGGGCAGCAAGAGACCCAGTACTTC.